These 9 T cell receptor beta chains share one sample of origin, sequenced in a study of blood T cells in healthy people across ages. PCR was performed a second time for about 7 to 12 cycles using a sample-barcoded 5' primer and a J-beta primer mix. TCRdb redid the calling of the 5' RACE reads with MiXCR, one entry per CDR3 protein. The repertoire includes around 800,000 distinct CDR3 sequences, about 55% of them detected once, and roughly 37% sits in the top ten. The sequenced sample was blood. The receptors come from a man older than 75 in good health.

The chain is built from TRBV6-1 and TRBJ2-1, with TRBD1 identical over 10 bases. The better agreement between TRBJ2-7 and the DNA end casts doubt on the J call. CDR3 length: 16 amino acids. Per germline, CDR1 MNHNS and CDR2 SASEGT. CDR3 amino acids: CASTSVLGQGSYEQYF. The CDR3 nucleotides read TGTGCCAGCACTTCGGTACTGGGACAGGGGTCGTACGAGCAGTACTTC.

The chain employs TRBV5-1 and TRBJ2-5; 7 bases agree with TRBD1. CDR1 is SGHRS and CDR2 is YFSETQ in the germline V gene. This CDR3 is built from 17 residues. V dropped 0 bases and J dropped 2; count of bases not matched to a gene: 10. The CDR3 DNA is TGCGCCAGCAGCTTGGTTGGGACAGCGGCAGGGCAAGAGACCCAGTACTTC. Protein sequence: CASSLVGTAAGQETQYF. Supplemented by reference TRBV5-1 and TRBJ2-5, the full variable domain reads KAGVTQTPRYLIKTRGQQVTLSCSPISGHRSVSWYQQTPGQGLQFLFEYFSETQRNKGNFPGRFSGRQFSNSRSEMNVSTLELGDSALYLCASSLVGTAAGQETQYFGPGTRLLVL.

The chain joins TRBV3-1 to TRBJ1-1; 9 positions agree with TRBD1. Germline values: CDR1 LGHDT, CDR2 YNNKEL (reference sequence). V dropped 4 bases and J dropped 7; count of bases not matched to a gene: 4. The CDR3 covers 13 residues. CDR3 in amino acids: CASSPGQGCEAFF. The CDR3 coding sequence is TGTGCCAGCAGCCCGGGACAGGGCTGTGAAGCTTTCTTT.

The chain has TRBV20-1 and TRBJ2-5, with TRBD1 matching 8 bases. This CDR3 is 13 amino acids long. Per the germline V gene, CDR1 is DFQATT and CDR2 is SNEGSKA (reference sequence). J gave up 4 bases and V 6 bases, and 7 bases lay outside the gene matches. The CDR3, as DNA: TGCAGTGCGCCGCAGGGGGCAAGAGAGACCCAGTACTTC. Amino acids: CSAPQGARETQYF.

The chain employs TRBV19 and TRBJ2-5; TRBD2 matches 7 bases. The V gene's germline CDR1 is LNHDA and CDR2 SQIVND (reference sequence). V was pared by 3 bases and J by 3 bases, with 10 bases of the junction left unmatched. The CDR3 extends over 16 amino acids. The CDR3 protein is CASSILPGGGEETQYF. CDR3 DNA: TGTGCCAGTAGTATCCTTCCTGGGGGAGGGGAAGAGACCCAGTACTTC. Full variable domain (missing parts from reference TRBV19 and TRBJ2-5): DGGITQSPKYLFRKEGQNVTLSCEQNLNHDAMYWYRQDPGQGLRLIYYSQIVNDFQKGDIAEGYSVSREKKESFPLTVTSAQKNPTAFYLCASSILPGGGEETQYFGPGTRLLVL.

The chain uses TRBV6-1 and TRBJ2-3, with TRBD1 matching 8 bases. The ends lost 6 bases at V and 4 bases at J; junction bases unmatched: 12. This CDR3 has 16 amino acids. Germline lookup yields CDR1 MNHNS and CDR2 SASEGT. The CDR3 sequence: CASSAGGASVADTQYF. The CDR3 region has the DNA TGTGCCAGCAGCGCAGGGGGCGCTTCCGTCGCAGATACGCAGTATTTT.

The V gene is TRBV3-1, the J gene TRBJ2-5; 14 bases match TRBD2. J gave up 5 bases and V 0 bases, and 5 bases lay outside the gene matches. The CDR3 is made up of 17 amino acids. Germline loops: CDR1 LGHDT, CDR2 YNNKEL (reference sequence). This chain's CDR3 is CASSQDGTSGSRETQYF. The CDR3 DNA is TGTGCCAGCAGCCAAGATGGGACTAGCGGGAGCCGGGAGACCCAGTACTTC.

This clonotype was counted only a few times. The CDR3 spells CSVVQGNYEQYF. The CDR3 bases are TGCAGCGTTGTACAGGGTAACTACGAGCAGTACTTC. The chain has TRBV29-1 and TRBJ2-7; D is possibly TRBD1 (6 bases). Germline V gene lookup returns CDR1 SQVTM and CDR2 ANQGSEA. The CDR3 spans 12 residues. V dropped 4 bases and J dropped 3 bases, with 10 bases sitting between them.

This chain links TRBV5-1 with TRBJ1-3; D ambiguous. CDR3 size: 16 residues. The V gene's germline CDR1 is SGHRS and CDR2 YFSETQ. The germline V and J ends were trimmed by 0 bases and 0 bases, with 10 bases remaining between them. CDR3: CASSLEGDLSGNTIYF. CDR3 bases: TGCGCCAGCAGCTTGGAGGGAGACCTCTCTGGAAACACCATATATTTT.